The next 15 T cell receptor beta chains were all read from a single sample in a study of CD8+CD57+ T cells in acquired aplastic anemia. It was genomic DNA that served as the template for profiling TCR beta VDJ and CDR3. In TCRdb, the reads were re-called with MiXCR into one record per CDR3 protein. The data show 120,000 or so distinct CDR3 sequences, with about 40% seen just once and 2.6% held by the top ten. By flow cytometry, patients selected for sequencing had shown an expansion of CD8+CD57+ cells. The material sequenced was sorted CD4+, CD8+, or CD8+CD57+ T cells (not recorded which) from PBMCs. The receptors originated from a human donor with aplastic anemia.

This clonotype has only one observation. The chain joins TRBV2 to TRBJ1-1; D gene uncertain. V shed 2 bases and J shed 2 bases, with 6 bases lying between them. This CDR3 is 13 amino acids long. Per germline, CDR1 SNHLY and CDR2 FYNNEI. CDR3 protein: CASSESLNTEAFF. CDR3 sequence (DNA): TGTGCCAGCAGTGAATCCCTAAACACTGAAGCTTTCTTT.

CDR3 nucleotides: TGTGCCATCAGTGGTGGAACCGACGAGCAGTACTTC. As protein: CAISGGTDEQYF. This sequence joins TRBV10-3 and TRBJ2-7; the D is unclear. The length of the CDR3 is 12 residues. Trimming pared 4 bases from V and 5 bases from J, leaving 9 bases between. Looked up from germline, CDR1 is ENHRY and CDR2 is SYGVKD.

This clonotype was picked up many times. The chain couples TRBV6-6 to TRBJ2-2; tentative D call: TRBD1 (6 bases). V was shortened by 0 bases and J by 7 bases, with 15 bases between the two germline ends. The CDR3 sequence is 16 residues long. Germline V lookup: CDR1 MNHNY, CDR2 SVGAGI (reference sequence). The CDR3 bases are TGTGCCAGCAGTTACTCTGGGACAACCATGCACGGGGAGCTGTTTTTT. It encodes CASSYSGTTMHGELFF.

This clonotype was counted between two and nine times. This rearrangement joins TRBV10-3 to TRBJ2-7, with unresolved D. Trimming removed 2 bases from V and 4 bases from J, with 3 bases in between. Per germline, CDR1 ENHRY and CDR2 SYGVKD. The CDR3 loop spans 11 amino acids. The CDR3 sequence is CAISERYEQYF. As DNA, the CDR3 is TGTGCCATCAGTGAGCGATACGAGCAGTACTTC.

On this clonotype: Since no conserved phenylalanine or tryptophan closes the CDR3, a read error is the likely cause. The chain has TRBV15 and TRBJ2-1; possible D gene TRBD1, 5 bases. This CDR3 has 14 amino acids. In germline, CDR1 is LNHNV, CDR2 YYDKDF (reference sequence). CDR3 nucleotides: TGTGCCAACAGCAGCAGGGCCAGCTACAATGAGCAGTTCCTC. It codes for CANSSRASYNEQFL.

By share, this clonotype counts as medium-sized. In DNA form, the CDR3 reads TGTGCCAGCAGTGAATCACAAGAGACCCTCCACTTT. Its protein is CASSESQETLHF. The V and J genes are TRBV2 and TRBJ1-6; D is unresolved. The length of the CDR3 is 12 residues. Between the trimmed V and J ends, which lost 2 bases and 14 bases, there was a span of 10 bases. Germline V gene sequence: CDR1 SNHLY, CDR2 FYNNEI. Based on the CDR3 plus reference TRBV2 and TRBJ1-6, the full variable domain is EPEVTQTPSHQVTQMGQEVILRCVPISNHLYFYWYRQILGQKVEFLVSFYNNEISEKSEIFDDQFSVERPDGSNFTLKIRSTKLEDSAMYFCASSESQETLHFGNGTRLTVT.

This clonotype was detected many times. The chain links TRBV5-4 to TRBJ2-3, with 7 bases fitting TRBD1. Germline lookup yields CDR1 SGHNT and CDR2 YYREEE (reference sequence). V shed 6 bases, J shed 3 bases, and the junction held 10 bases outside the gene matches. This CDR3 region has 15 residues. In DNA form, the CDR3 reads TGTGCCAGCAACAAGGAAAACAGGGGAACAGATACGCAGTATTTT. Its translation is CASNKENRGTDTQYF.

V and J are TRBV2 and TRBJ1-2; 9 bases line up with TRBD1. The junction had 3 bases not matched to a gene; V was cut back by 3 bases and J by 4 bases. Germline values: CDR1 SNHLY, CDR2 FYNNEI. The CDR3 runs 14 residues. In nucleotides, the CDR3 is TGTGCCAGCAGTGATACAGGGGGCCTCTATGGCTACACCTTC. Amino acid sequence: CASSDTGGLYGYTF.

The rearrangement uses TRBV7-8 and TRBJ2-5; 7 bases line up with TRBD1. CDR3 size: 15 residues. V was clipped by 5 bases and J by 1 base; unmatched bases: 7. Germline CDR1 is SGHVS and CDR2 is FQNEAQ. The CDR3 sequence: CASSPRTGVQETQYF. CDR3 in DNA: TGTGCCAGCAGCCCCAGGACAGGAGTCCAAGAGACCCAGTACTTC.

This clonotype was observed a few times. This chain uses TRBV15 with TRBJ2-2, with 7 bases identical to TRBD2. V was clipped by 3 bases and J by 1 base; unmatched bases: 5. The CDR3 extends over 16 amino acids. CDR1 and CDR2 (germline): LNHNV, YYDKDF (reference sequence). In nucleotides, the CDR3 is TGTGCCACCAGCAGCGACCCGGGGGGGAACACCGGGGAGCTGTTTTTT. Translation gives CATSSDPGGNTGELFF.

This clonotype showed up many times. The V gene is TRBV29-1, the J gene TRBJ2-7; possibly TRBD2 for D (6 bases). The CDR3 contains 15 residues. Trimming pared 6 bases from V and 2 bases from J, leaving 20 bases between. Germline lookup yields CDR1 SQVTM and CDR2 ANQGSEA. CDR3 in DNA: TGCAGCGTCGCGAGAAATTACGGGGGAACCTACGAGCAGTACTTC. As protein: CSVARNYGGTYEQYF.

This clonotype was observed at least ten times. This chain links TRBV11-2 with TRBJ1-2; a weak D match, TRBD1 (6 bases). V was clipped by 5 bases and J by 3 bases, with 16 bases between them. Looked up from germline, CDR1 is SGHAT and CDR2 is FQNNGV. The CDR3 has 15 amino acids. For the CDR3, the DNA is TGTGCCAGCAGCCCCGCTATTGGGGGCTACTATGGCTACACCTTC. Its protein product is CASSPAIGGYYGYTF.

This clonotype was counted ten times or more. J is TRBJ1-6 and V is TRBV2; possibly TRBD1 for D (6 bases). Trimming cost V 6 bases and J 3 bases, with 9 bases left between them. Germline V lookup: CDR1 SNHLY, CDR2 FYNNEI. The CDR3 is 14 residues long. The CDR3 sequence is CASRGQSYNSPLHF. The CDR3 bases are TGTGCCAGCAGAGGACAGAGCTATAATTCACCCCTCCACTTT.

The chain joins TRBV10-3 to TRBJ1-6; D might be TRBD1 (5 bases). Per the germline V gene, CDR1 is ENHRY and CDR2 is SYGVKD. The length of the CDR3 is 12 residues. Trimming left V 7 bases short and J 7 bases short, with 8 bases between. The CDR3: CAITSGNSPLHF. The CDR3, as DNA: TGTGCCATCACCTCAGGGAATTCACCCCTCCACTTT.

V and J are TRBV27 and TRBJ2-2, with 11 bases identical to TRBD2. The V gene's germline CDR1 is MNHEY and CDR2 SMNVEV (reference sequence). V dropped 5 bases and J dropped 4; count of bases not matched to a gene: 6. This CDR3 comprises 16 residues. CDR3 sequence (DNA): TGTGCCAGCAGTCTACTAGCGGGGGCCCCCACCGGGGAGCTGTTTTTT. Amino acids: CASSLLAGAPTGELFF.